This T cell receptor beta chain was identified during a study of response to subunit inactivated influenza vaccine. Study-wide points: Only a handful of new T cells, the authors suggested, are recruited with each seasonal influenza vaccination.

Details on this clonotype: Its matching antigen is unknown.

The germline CDR1 and CDR2 sequences are MGHRA and YSYEKL. The CDR3 has 15 amino acids. The germline V and J ends were trimmed by 1 base and 9 bases, with 13 bases remaining between them. TCRdb independently ran MiXCR on the RT-PCR reads; one entry per CDR3 protein. The table includes about 540,000 distinct CDR3 sequences, less than 15% detected once. The source is a man aged 45-60 years who received an inactivated influenza vaccine. The rearrangement joins TRBV4-1 to TRBJ1-6; D might be TRBD1 (5 bases). The sequencing used PBMCs from blood, collected roughly 12 days after vaccination. CDR3 residues: CASSQGLGGGSPLHF. The CDR3 nucleotides are TGCGCCAGCAGCCAAGGACTTGGGGGTGGTTCACCCCTCCACTTT.